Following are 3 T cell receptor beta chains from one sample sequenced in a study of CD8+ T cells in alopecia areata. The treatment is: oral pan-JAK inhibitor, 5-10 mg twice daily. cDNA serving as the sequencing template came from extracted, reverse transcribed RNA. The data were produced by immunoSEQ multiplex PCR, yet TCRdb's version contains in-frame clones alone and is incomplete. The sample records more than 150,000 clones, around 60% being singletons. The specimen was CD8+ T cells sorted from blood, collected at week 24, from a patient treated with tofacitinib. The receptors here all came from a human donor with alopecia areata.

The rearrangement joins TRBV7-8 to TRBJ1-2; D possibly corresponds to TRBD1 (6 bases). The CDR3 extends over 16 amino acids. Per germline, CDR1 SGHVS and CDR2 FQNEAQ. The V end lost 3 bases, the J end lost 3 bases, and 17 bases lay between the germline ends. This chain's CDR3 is CASSFLLPGHDYGYTF. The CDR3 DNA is TGTGCCAGCAGCTTCCTCCTTCCGGGACACGACTATGGCTACACCTTC.

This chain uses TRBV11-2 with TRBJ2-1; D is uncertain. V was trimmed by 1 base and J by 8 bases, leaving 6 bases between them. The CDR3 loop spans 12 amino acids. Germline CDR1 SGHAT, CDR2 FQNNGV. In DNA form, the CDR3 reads TGTGCCAGCAGCTTAGTCATAGATGAGCAGTTCTTC. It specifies CASSLVIDEQFF.

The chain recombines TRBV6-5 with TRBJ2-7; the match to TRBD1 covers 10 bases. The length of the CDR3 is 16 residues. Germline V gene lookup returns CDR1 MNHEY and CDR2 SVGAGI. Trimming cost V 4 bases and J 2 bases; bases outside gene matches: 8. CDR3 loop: CASSFVRDRGTYEQYF. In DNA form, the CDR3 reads TGTGCCAGCAGTTTCGTTCGGGACAGGGGTACCTACGAGCAGTACTTC.